This T cell receptor beta chain was sequenced in a study of T cells after yellow fever vaccination. General observations from the study: Faster peaking, at day 5 versus 15, marked a secondary response that was weaker. Detected again after the booster were most primary-vaccination clones, at 95% to 98% CD4 and nearly 90% CD8.

CDR3 size: 12 residues. Germline V CDR1 and CDR2: SQVTM, ANQGSEA. The V and J ends lost 7 bases and 1 base respectively, with 9 bases between them. Worth noting for this clonotype: No antigen is known for it.

A 5'RACE template-switching step, the method used to make TCR cDNA, added a universal primer site and UMIs. MiXCR was run by TCRdb on the 5' RACE reads, yielding one entry per CDR3 protein. The sample has some 600,000 distinct CDR3 sequences, about 12% seen once. The source is a man aged 30 to 39 who received the YFV17D yellow fever vaccine. The chain couples TRBV29-1 to TRBJ2-3; D is ambiguous. This specimen consisted of PBMCs, obtained on the day of the yellow fever booster vaccination. The CDR3 DNA follows: TGCAGCGAGAGAACAGGCACAGATACGCAGTATTTT. Protein product: CSERTGTDTQYF.